This record concerns one TCR beta chain sequence. Produced via immunoSEQ multiplex PCR; TCRdb's table is partial and in-frame only. This repertoire shows tens of thousands of clones, roughly 86% found once; its top ten account for about 42%. This entry belongs to a study of blood T cell repertoires in COVID-19. Background on the study: Samples representing acute and convalescent COVID-19 were sourced from the United States, Italy and Spain. PBMCs, B-cell-depleted T cells, or T cells were the source of the cDNA or gDNA that made up the material.

CDR1 and CDR2 from the germline V gene are SGHNT and YENEEA. With 5 bases clipped from V and 1 base from J, the junction kept 15 bases outside the gene matches. The CDR3 extends over 18 amino acids. This TCR was sampled from a man older than 75 with active or convalescent COVID-19. V gene TRBV11-3 combines with J gene TRBJ1-1; 8 bases are shared with TRBD1. What was sequenced was peripheral blood. DNA of the CDR3: TGTGCCAGCAGCAACCCCGGACAGGGAACTCAGGCGAACACTGAAGCTTTCTTT. It specifies CASSNPGQGTQANTEAFF.